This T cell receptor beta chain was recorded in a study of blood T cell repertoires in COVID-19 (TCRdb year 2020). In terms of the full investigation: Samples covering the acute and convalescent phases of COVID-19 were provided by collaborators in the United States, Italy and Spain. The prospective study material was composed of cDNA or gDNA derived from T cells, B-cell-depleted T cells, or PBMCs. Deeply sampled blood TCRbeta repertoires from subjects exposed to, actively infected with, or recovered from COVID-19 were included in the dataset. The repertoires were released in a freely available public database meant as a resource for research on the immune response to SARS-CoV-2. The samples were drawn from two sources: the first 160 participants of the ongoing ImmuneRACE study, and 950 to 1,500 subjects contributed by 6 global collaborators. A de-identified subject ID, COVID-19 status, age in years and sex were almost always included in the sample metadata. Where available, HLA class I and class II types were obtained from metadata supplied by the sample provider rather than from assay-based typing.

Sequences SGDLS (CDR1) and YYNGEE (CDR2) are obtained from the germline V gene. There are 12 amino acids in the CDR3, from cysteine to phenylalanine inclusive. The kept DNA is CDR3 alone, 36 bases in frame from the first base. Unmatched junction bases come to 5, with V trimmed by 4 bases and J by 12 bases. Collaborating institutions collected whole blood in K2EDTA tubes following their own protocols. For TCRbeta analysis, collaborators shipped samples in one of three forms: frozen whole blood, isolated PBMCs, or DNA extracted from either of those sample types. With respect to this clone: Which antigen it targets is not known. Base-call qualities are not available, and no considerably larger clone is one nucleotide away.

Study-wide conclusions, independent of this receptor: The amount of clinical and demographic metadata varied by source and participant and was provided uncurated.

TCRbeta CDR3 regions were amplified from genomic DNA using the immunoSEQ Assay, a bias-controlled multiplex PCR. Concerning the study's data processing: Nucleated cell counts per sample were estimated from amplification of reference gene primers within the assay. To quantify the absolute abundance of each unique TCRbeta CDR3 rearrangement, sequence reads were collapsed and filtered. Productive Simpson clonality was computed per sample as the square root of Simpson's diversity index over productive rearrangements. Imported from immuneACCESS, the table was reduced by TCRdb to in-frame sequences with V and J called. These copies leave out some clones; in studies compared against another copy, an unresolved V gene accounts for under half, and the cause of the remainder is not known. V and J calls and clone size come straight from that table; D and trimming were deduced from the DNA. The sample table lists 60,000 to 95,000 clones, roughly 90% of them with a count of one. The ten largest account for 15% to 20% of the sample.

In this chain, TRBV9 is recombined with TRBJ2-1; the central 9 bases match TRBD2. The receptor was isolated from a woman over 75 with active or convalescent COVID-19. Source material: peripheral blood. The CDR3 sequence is CASSPRGGGQFF. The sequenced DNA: TGTGCCAGCAGCCCTCGCGGGGGGGGGCAGTTCTTC.